This T cell receptor (beta chain) was sequenced during a study of PD-1 blockade in mismatch repair-deficient tumors. On the study more broadly: Enrolled about 2012-2016, patients had progressing, pretreated mismatch repair-deficient cancers of about a dozen types. Whole-study results and caveats: After pembrolizumab, tumor-resident clones rose rapidly, then generally contracted before radiologic responses.

Of note for this clone: Its target is unknown.

The assay was immunoSEQ multiplex PCR, and TCRdb's table has in-frame clones only and misses some. The top ten hold roughly 3.5% of the sample, which has 30,000 to 40,000 clones, approximately 80% seen once. CDR1 and CDR2 (germline): GTSNPN, SVGIG (reference sequence). This CDR3 has 12 amino acids. The trim removed 4 bases at V and 6 bases at J, leaving 3 bases unmatched. All patients were mismatch repair deficient, assessed by either PCR or immunohistochemistry. TCR sequencing covered a few patients who responded to pembrolizumab. The rearrangement joins TRBV30 to TRBJ1-2; 9 nucleotides agree with TRBD1. The clonotype was recovered from an adult with mismatch repair-deficient cancer. Sequencing was performed on PBMCs, taken roughly 6 weeks after starting pembrolizumab. The CDR3 loop reads CAWIGTGHGYTF. CDR3 nucleotides: TGTGCCTGGATTGGGACAGGGCATGGCTACACCTTC.